The 27 T cell receptor beta chains listed next were all sequenced from one sample in a study of CD8+ T cells in alopecia areata. Treatment noted: oral pan-JAK inhibitor, 5-10 mg twice daily. After isolation, RNA underwent reverse transcription to generate cDNA as the sequencing template. Repertoires were generated with immunoSEQ multiplex PCR, while TCRdb's copy carries only in-frame clones and drops some. This sample yields 130,000 or so clones, of which more than 85% are seen a single time; roughly 13% belongs to the top ten. The material sequenced was CD8+ T cells sorted from blood, taken at week 4, from a patient treated with tofacitinib. The source of these receptors is a human donor with alopecia areata.

V and J are TRBV27 and TRBJ2-2; 7 nucleotides agree with TRBD1. The V gene end was trimmed by 8 bases and the J gene end by 0 bases; junction bases not matched to a gene: 6. This CDR3 region has 15 residues. Germline CDR1 MNHEY, CDR2 SMNVEV (reference sequence). CDR3 amino acids: CASSSGTANTGELFF. In nucleotides, the CDR3 is TGTGCCAGCTCCTCCGGGACAGCGAACACCGGGGAGCTGTTTTTT.

This clone was seen a handful of times. The chain recombines TRBV16 with TRBJ1-5; unclear D gene. The CDR3 extends over 17 amino acids. Germline V lookup: CDR1 KGHSY, CDR2 FQNENV. V was clipped by 1 base and J by 0 bases, with 13 bases between them. Here the CDR3 reads CASSQWSGRDSNQPQHF. The CDR3 bases are TGTGCCAGCAGCCAATGGAGTGGGAGGGATAGCAATCAGCCCCAGCATTTT. The complete variable domain, with remaining parts taken from reference TRBV16 and TRBJ1-5, reads GEEVAQTPKHLVRGEGQKAKLYCAPIKGHSYVFWYQQVLKNEFKFLISFQNENVFDETGMPKERFSAKCLPNSPCSLEIQATKLEDSAVYFCASSQWSGRDSNQPQHFGDGTRLSIL.

J is TRBJ2-7 and V is TRBV2; D is unclear. The germline V gene encodes CDR1 SNHLY and CDR2 FYNNEI. The CDR3 runs 10 residues. The ends were cut back, 2 bases at V and 4 bases at J, with 0 bases in the middle. The DNA for the CDR3 is TGTGCCAGCAGTGAATACGAGCAGTACTTC. Its protein is CASSEYEQYF.

The J gene is TRBJ2-3, the V gene TRBV30; 7 bases align to TRBD2. The CDR3 covers 11 residues. V shed 8 bases, J shed 5 bases, and the junction held 4 bases outside the gene matches. Germline V CDR1 and CDR2: GTSNPN, SVGIG (reference sequence). For the CDR3, the DNA is TGTGCCCGGGGGGAGGGAGATACGCAGTATTTT. This translates into CARGEGDTQYF.

The chain recombines TRBV5-1 with TRBJ1-1; 8 bases are a match to TRBD1. Germline V gene lookup returns CDR1 SGHRS and CDR2 YFSETQ. The V and J ends lost 4 bases and 1 base, in that order; junction bases with no gene match: 6. This CDR3 has 15 residues. Written as DNA, the CDR3 is TGCGCCAGCAGCCCTCAGGGGGCGGGGAACACTGAAGCTTTCTTT. It specifies CASSPQGAGNTEAFF.

The genes are TRBV6-5 and TRBJ2-7; 9 bases align to TRBD1. Per the germline V gene, CDR1 is MNHEY and CDR2 is SVGAGI. CDR3 size: 14 residues. With V trimmed by 6 bases and J by 1 base, 4 bases remained unmatched. CDR3 DNA: TGTGCCAGCAGCCCGGGACAGGGTTCCTACGAGCAGTACTTC. This encodes CASSPGQGSYEQYF.

The genes are TRBV27 and TRBJ2-3; a possible D gene is TRBD1 (6 bases). Germline assignment: CDR1 MNHEY and CDR2 SMNVEV (reference sequence). The ends were cut back, 6 bases at V and 0 bases at J, with 13 bases in the middle. The length of the CDR3 is 15 residues. CDR3: CASRPLQGSTDTQYF. CDR3 sequence (DNA): TGTGCCAGCAGGCCTCTACAGGGTAGCACAGATACGCAGTATTTT.

The genes are TRBV11-2 and TRBJ2-7; 8 bases align to TRBD1. The CDR3 loop spans 17 amino acids. Germline lookup yields CDR1 SGHAT and CDR2 FQNNGV. The V segment lost 4 bases and the J segment 5 bases; nucleotides outside the gene matches: 16. Written as DNA, the CDR3 is TGTGCCAGCAGCTATAAAAAGAGGACAGGGCGGATGGACGAGCAGTACTTC. Its translation: CASSYKKRTGRMDEQYF.

This rearrangement joins TRBV14 to TRBJ2-4; D unresolved. Trimming stripped 1 base from V and 2 bases from J, with 6 bases between. The CDR3 covers 14 residues. Germline CDR1 is SGHDN and CDR2 is FVKESK. The CDR3: CASSQAYTKNIQYF. The CDR3 coding sequence is TGTGCCAGCAGCCAAGCCTATACCAAAAACATTCAGTACTTC.

This sequence joins TRBV15 and TRBJ2-5; 9 nucleotides agree with TRBD1. The J segment lost 3 bases and the V segment lost 8 bases, leaving 13 bases of the junction unmatched. CDR3 length equals 16 residues. The germline gives CDR1 LNHNV, CDR2 YYDKDF (reference sequence). CDR3 bases: TGTGCCACCTCCGAGAACAGGGGGCCCCCGAAAGAGACCCAGTACTTC. Encoded protein: CATSENRGPPKETQYF.

J is TRBJ2-7 and V is TRBV9; unclear D gene. The CDR3 consists of 15 residues. From germline, CDR1 is SGDLS and CDR2 YYNGEE. Trimming took 0 bases from V and 0 from J, leaving 10 bases between them. In DNA, the CDR3 is TGTGCCAGCAGCGTAGCACAGTCCTTCTCCTACGAGCAGTACTTC. This gives the protein CASSVAQSFSYEQYF.

V gene TRBV29-1 combines with J gene TRBJ2-1, with D perhaps matching TRBD1 or TRBD2 (5 bases each). Trimming pared 4 bases from V and 0 bases from J, leaving 13 bases between. The CDR3 has 15 residues. The germline gives CDR1 SQVTM, CDR2 ANQGSEA. DNA of the CDR3: TGCAGCGTTGTGGGGGTGGAGCACTCCTACAATGAGCAGTTCTTC. Protein product: CSVVGVEHSYNEQFF.

The gene calls are TRBV7-9 and TRBJ2-3, with 8 bases identical to TRBD2. CDR1 is SEHNR and CDR2 is FQNEAQ in the germline V gene (reference sequence). The CDR3 consists of 15 residues. The V and J ends lost 5 bases and 4 bases, in that order; junction bases with no gene match: 8. DNA of the CDR3: TGTGCCAGCAGCCTACCCGCGGGAGGAGCAGATACGCAGTATTTT. Amino acid sequence: CASSLPAGGADTQYF.

The chain employs TRBV7-3 and TRBJ2-7; 11 bases are a match to TRBD2. Germline V CDR1 and CDR2: SGHTA, FQGTGA. The J segment lost 7 bases and the V segment lost 8 bases, leaving 7 bases of the junction unmatched. The length of the CDR3 is 13 residues. CDR3 nucleotides: TGTGCCAGCGGCACCGGGACTAGCGGAGAGCAGTACTTC. Residues: CASGTGTSGEQYF.

This clone was detected only once. The V gene is TRBV25-1, the J gene TRBJ1-2; the D is unclear. Trimming removed 9 bases at V and 6 bases at J, with 20 bases between. Germline CDR1 and CDR2: MGHDK and SYGVNS. The CDR3 runs to 14 residues. The CDR3 reads CASTPTGSPDGYTF. CDR3 DNA: TGTGCCAGTACACCTACGGGATCCCCGGATGGCTACACCTTC.

The chain couples TRBV29-1 to TRBJ2-7; a weak D match, TRBD1 (6 bases). The germline gives CDR1 SQVTM, CDR2 ANQGSEA. The CDR3 is 12 residues long. V lost 6 bases to trimming and J lost 7 bases, with 16 bases between them. CDR3 amino acids: CSVFIQGREQYF. As DNA, the CDR3 is TGCAGCGTCTTCATACAGGGTAGGGAGCAGTACTTC.

The chain employs TRBV9 and TRBJ2-3; D possibly corresponds to TRBD2 (6 bases). The CDR3 runs to 16 residues. The V gene's germline CDR1 is SGDLS and CDR2 YYNGEE. V shed 5 bases and J shed 4 bases, with 20 bases lying between them. The CDR3 sequence is CASRKYGYGEADTQYF. In nucleotides, the CDR3 is TGTGCCAGCAGGAAATACGGATACGGGGAGGCAGATACGCAGTATTTT.

The genes are TRBV7-9 and TRBJ2-5; a possible D gene is TRBD1 (5 bases). Germline loops: CDR1 SEHNR, CDR2 FQNEAQ (reference sequence). CDR3 length: 13 amino acids. Trimming shortened V by 5 bases and J by 3 bases, and 10 bases separated the two germline ends. Here the CDR3 reads CASSPTTEETQYF. CDR3 sequence (DNA): TGTGCCAGCAGCCCCACGACAGAAGAGACCCAGTACTTC. The full variable domain, completed using reference TRBV7-9 and TRBJ2-5, is DTGVSQNPRHKITKRGQNVTFRCDPISEHNRLYWYRQTLGQGPEFLTYFQNEAQLEKSRLLSDRFSAERPKGSFSTLEIQRTEQGDSAMYLCASSPTTEETQYFGPGTRLLVL.

This chain connects TRBV9 to TRBJ2-3; no clear D. Germline CDR1 reads SGDLS; CDR2 reads YYNGEE. This CDR3 spans 13 amino acids. V dropped 2 bases and J dropped 2 bases, with 6 bases sitting between them. The CDR3 is CASSVLITDTQYF. The CDR3 DNA follows: TGTGCCAGCAGCGTGCTGATCACAGATACGCAGTATTTT.

This chain joins TRBV19 and TRBJ2-7; tentatively, D is TRBD1 (5 bases). V was shortened by 2 bases and J by 5 bases, with 10 bases between the two germline ends. This CDR3 has 13 amino acids. CDR1 and CDR2 from the germline V gene are LNHDA and SQIVND (reference sequence). The CDR3: CASSISGQDEQYF. DNA for the CDR3: TGTGCCAGTAGTATATCAGGGCAGGACGAGCAGTACTTC. The full variable domain, completed using reference TRBV19 and TRBJ2-7, is DGGITQSPKYLFRKEGQNVTLSCEQNLNHDAMYWYRQDPGQGLRLIYYSQIVNDFQKGDIAEGYSVSREKKESFPLTVTSAQKNPTAFYLCASSISGQDEQYFGPGTRLTVT.

This sequence joins TRBV6-5 and TRBJ2-1, with TRBD2 as a possible D gene (6 bases). V dropped 0 bases and J dropped 6 bases, with 15 bases sitting between them. Looked up from germline, CDR1 is MNHEY and CDR2 is SVGAGI. This CDR3 has 16 residues. The CDR3: CASSYSEGIQSNEQFF. The CDR3 DNA reads TGTGCCAGCAGTTACTCGGAGGGGATCCAGAGCAATGAGCAGTTCTTC.

The chain links TRBV27 to TRBJ2-2; D might be TRBD1 (5 bases). V lost 2 bases, J lost 6 bases, and 10 bases lay in between. CDR3 length equals 14 residues. Looked up from germline, CDR1 is MNHEY and CDR2 is SMNVEV (reference sequence). The CDR3 sequence: CASSLRQGPGELFF. CDR3 DNA sequence: TGTGCCAGCAGTTTAAGGCAGGGCCCCGGGGAGCTGTTTTTT.

This sequence joins TRBV9 and TRBJ1-5, with no clear D. V shed 0 bases and J shed 4 bases, with 8 bases lying between them. From germline, CDR1 is SGDLS and CDR2 YYNGEE. CDR3 length equals 14 residues. As DNA, the CDR3 is TGTGCCAGCAGCGTAGATTTAGGGAATCAGCCCCAGCATTTT. It codes for CASSVDLGNQPQHF.

CDR3 protein: CASSYGNEQFF. As DNA, the CDR3 is TGTGCCAGCAGTTATGGGAATGAGCAGTTCTTC. This chain uses TRBV6-5 with TRBJ2-1; D call uncertain. The CDR3 is 11 residues long. Germline CDR1 reads MNHEY; CDR2 reads SVGAGI. Trimming removed 3 bases from V and 7 bases from J, with 4 bases in between.

The J gene is TRBJ1-2, the V gene TRBV13; D may be TRBD1 (6 bases). With 5 bases removed from V and 8 bases from J, the gap between germline ends came to 21 bases. Germline V gene lookup returns CDR1 PRHDT and CDR2 FYEKMQ (reference sequence). This CDR3 has 15 residues. For the CDR3, the DNA is TGTGCCAGCAGCCCGTACAACAGGGAGGCGGAGGGCTACACCTTC. Translated, it gives CASSPYNREAEGYTF.

The genes are TRBV29-1 and TRBJ1-1; maybe TRBD1 (5 bases). Per germline, CDR1 SQVTM and CDR2 ANQGSEA. The CDR3 spans 11 residues. Trimming shortened V by 6 bases and J by 3 bases, and 8 bases separated the two germline ends. CDR3 in amino acids: CSVKGYTEAFF. Written as DNA, the CDR3 is TGCAGCGTAAAGGGGTACACTGAAGCTTTCTTT.

The chain carries TRBV11-2 and TRBJ1-1; D gene ambiguous. With 2 bases removed from V and 0 bases from J, the gap between germline ends came to 1 base. Germline V gene lookup returns CDR1 SGHAT and CDR2 FQNNGV. This CDR3 spans 12 amino acids. The CDR3 DNA reads as TGTGCCAGCAGCTTATTGAACACTGAAGCTTTCTTT. Encoded protein: CASSLLNTEAFF.